A single sample is the source of the 31 T cell receptor beta chains below, sequenced in a study of blood T cells in healthy people across ages. Next came a second PCR, run for roughly 7 to 12 cycles, which used a sample-barcoded 5' primer along with a J-beta primer mix. Using its own MiXCR run on the 5' RACE reads, TCRdb lists one record per CDR3 protein. The sample contains hundreds of thousands of distinct CDR3 sequences, about 42% of which appear only once. Sequencing input: blood. The source is a man between 60 and 75 years old in good health.

The rearrangement uses TRBV20-1 and TRBJ1-2; TRBD1 is a possible D gene (5 bases). The CDR3 spans 14 residues. CDR1 is DFQATT and CDR2 is SNEGSKA in the germline V gene (reference sequence). V lost 0 bases to trimming and J lost 5 bases, with 13 bases between them. The CDR3 here is CSARDIIGGYGYTF. In nucleotides, the CDR3 is TGCAGTGCTAGAGACATAATCGGGGGATATGGCTACACCTTC.

The chain joins TRBV5-1 to TRBJ2-3; D gene unclear. The CDR3 length is 15 residues. In germline, CDR1 is SGHRS, CDR2 YFSETQ. V was cut by 2 bases and J by 0 bases, with 10 bases left in between. For the CDR3, the DNA is TGCGCCAGCAGCTTCTCCGAAACTAGCACAGATACGCAGTATTTT. Amino acid sequence: CASSFSETSTDTQYF.

This clonotype was counted only a few times. V is TRBV20-1 and J is TRBJ2-3, with 7 bases lining up with TRBD2. The CDR3 consists of 17 residues. The ends lost 5 bases at V and 1 base at J; junction bases unmatched: 15. CDR1 is DFQATT and CDR2 is SNEGSKA in the germline V gene (reference sequence). The CDR3 reads CSAPDPSGSKGTDTQYF. As DNA, the CDR3 is TGCAGTGCTCCGGACCCTAGCGGATCTAAGGGCACAGATACGCAGTATTTT.

There are a few counts of this clonotype. The V gene is TRBV10-1, the J gene TRBJ2-3; D gene unclear. Germline CDR1 reads WNHNN; CDR2 reads SYGVQD (reference sequence). Trimming pared 0 bases from V and 1 base from J, leaving 11 bases between. This CDR3 is 16 amino acids long. The CDR3 region is CASSESNSLGTDTQYF. The CDR3, as DNA: TGCGCCAGCAGTGAGTCGAACAGTTTAGGCACAGATACGCAGTATTTT.

The chain recombines TRBV25-1 with TRBJ2-4, with TRBD2 identical over 8 bases. This CDR3 contains 13 residues. Per germline, CDR1 MGHDK and CDR2 SYGVNS. Trimming removed 8 bases from V and 8 bases from J; junction bases left unmatched: 8. This chain's CDR3 is CASQNRGGDIQYF. The DNA of the CDR3 is TGTGCCAGCCAAAATCGGGGGGGAGACATTCAGTACTTC.

This clonotype has more than one count but fewer than ten. The chain combines TRBV4-3 with TRBJ2-1, with TRBD1 matching over 8 bases. V lost 1 base and J lost 1; bases outside the gene matches: 3. This CDR3 is 16 amino acids long. CDR1 LGHNA and CDR2 YSLEER come from the germline V gene. This chain's CDR3 is CASSQADRGSYNEQFF. CDR3 sequence (DNA): TGCGCCAGCAGCCAAGCAGACAGGGGTTCCTACAATGAGCAGTTCTTC.

V gene TRBV12-3 or TRBV12-4 combines with J gene TRBJ1-4; 9 bases match TRBD1. The V segment lost 3 bases and the J segment 6 bases; nucleotides outside the gene matches: 2. This CDR3 spans 14 amino acids. The CDR3 spells CASSFGDRDEKLFF. In nucleotides, the CDR3 is TGTGCCAGCAGTTTTGGGGACAGGGATGAAAAACTGTTTTTT.

This clonotype has just a few counts. J is TRBJ2-1 and V is TRBV4-3; 11 bases align to TRBD1. J was trimmed by 7 bases and V by 4 bases; bases with no gene match: 6. The V gene's germline CDR1 is LGHNA and CDR2 YSLEER. The CDR3 spans 15 residues. The CDR3 sequence is CASSRQDRGLNEQFF. For the CDR3, the DNA is TGCGCCAGCAGCCGACAGGACAGGGGGCTTAATGAGCAGTTCTTC.

The DNA for the CDR3 is TGTGCCAGCAGCCCTCCGGGGGGTATTGAGCAGTTCTTC. This codes for CASSPPGGIEQFF. J is TRBJ2-1 and V is TRBV3-1; 7 positions match TRBD2. The CDR3 runs to 13 residues. The ends lost 4 bases at V and 9 bases at J; junction bases unmatched: 6. Germline CDR1 and CDR2: LGHDT and YNNKEL (reference sequence).

This clonotype appeared many times. In nucleotides, the CDR3 is TGTGCCAGCAGCCAAGACAGAAGTTCTAACTATGGCTACACCTTC. It is translated as CASSQDRSSNYGYTF. This sequence joins TRBV4-2 and TRBJ1-2; D is ambiguous. Trimming pared 0 bases from V and 0 bases from J, leaving 8 bases between. The CDR3 sequence is 15 residues long. Germline loops: CDR1 LGHNA, CDR2 YNFKEQ.

There are a few counts of this clonotype. The chain employs TRBV5-1 and TRBJ2-7; TRBD2 matches 8 bases. V was clipped by 5 bases and J by 7 bases; unmatched bases: 8. The CDR3 contains 13 residues. CDR1 and CDR2 (germline): SGHRS, YFSETQ. The CDR3 loop is CASSFVSGVEQYF. The CDR3 DNA is TGCGCCAGCAGTTTTGTTAGCGGGGTAGAGCAGTACTTC.

The gene calls are TRBV7-6 and TRBJ1-6; a weak D match, TRBD1 (6 bases). Trimming took 5 bases from V and 5 from J, leaving 10 bases between them. Looked up from germline, CDR1 is SGHVS and CDR2 is FNYEAQ. The CDR3 has 14 residues. This CDR3 is CASSRDKDNSPLHF. CDR3 DNA: TGTGCCAGCAGCAGGGACAAGGATAATTCACCCCTCCACTTT.

The rearrangement links TRBV12-3 or TRBV12-4 to TRBJ2-2, with 8 bases matching TRBD2. V shed 4 bases, J shed 4 bases, and the junction held 5 bases outside the gene matches. The CDR3 consists of 15 residues. The CDR3 nucleotides read TGTGCCAGCAGTTCAAGCGGGGGTACCACCGGGGAGCTGTTTTTT. It translates to CASSSSGGTTGELFF.

V gene TRBV14 combines with J gene TRBJ1-1, with D perhaps matching TRBD1 (6 bases). V lost 2 bases to trimming and J lost 3 bases, with 10 bases between them. The CDR3 is 14 residues long. Germline V gene data show CDR1 as SGHDN and CDR2 as FVKESK. The CDR3 nucleotides are TGTGCCAGCAGCCAAAGGCAGGGGTACACTGAAGCTTTCTTT. This encodes CASSQRQGYTEAFF.

As for this clonotype: A read error is possible here, since a much larger clone lies one base away. The chain is built from TRBV4-3 and TRBJ2-5, with D maybe TRBD2 (6 bases). Trimming took 0 bases from V and 11 from J, leaving 16 bases between them. CDR1 and CDR2 from the germline V gene are LGHNA and YSLEER. The CDR3 runs 14 residues. The CDR3, as DNA: TGCGCCAGCAGCCAAGAGTTCGGGGAGGATGAGCAGTACTTC. Protein: CASSQEFGEDEQYF.

DNA of the CDR3: TGCGCCAGCAGCCCTACTAGCGGGGGGAATTTTGAGCAGTTCTTC. This codes for CASSPTSGGNFEQFF. The rearrangement uses TRBV5-1 and TRBJ2-1, with 12 bases aligning to TRBD2. CDR3 size: 15 residues. The V segment lost 4 bases and the J segment 9 bases; nucleotides outside the gene matches: 8. Germline CDR1 and CDR2: SGHRS and YFSETQ.

This clonotype was recorded many times. The gene calls are TRBV20-1 and TRBJ2-7; D is uncertain. The CDR3 has 16 amino acids. Trimming pared 0 bases from V and 1 base from J, leaving 16 bases between. Per germline, CDR1 DFQATT and CDR2 SNEGSKA (reference sequence). The CDR3, as DNA: TGCAGTGCTAGAGATAGGGAACCGGGCATGTCCTACGAGCAGTACTTC. It is translated as CSARDREPGMSYEQYF.

This clonotype was recorded at least ten times. The rearrangement joins TRBV20-1 to TRBJ1-2; maybe TRBD1 (5 bases). The length of the CDR3 is 12 residues. V gave up 5 bases and J gave up 3 bases, with 10 bases separating them. Germline V CDR1 and CDR2: DFQATT, SNEGSKA (reference sequence). The CDR3 nucleotides read TGCAGTGCTTTCAAGGGGTACTATGGCTACACCTTC. Protein sequence: CSAFKGYYGYTF.

The rearrangement uses TRBV6-2 or TRBV6-3 and TRBJ2-5, with D perhaps matching TRBD1 or TRBD2 (5 bases each). V was trimmed by 0 bases and J by 2 bases, leaving 13 bases between them. This CDR3 has 16 amino acids. Germline-derived CDR1 and CDR2 are MNHEY and SVGEGT. CDR3 sequence reads: CASSYSRGRPQETQYF. In DNA form, the CDR3 reads TGTGCCAGCAGTTACTCCCGGGGCAGACCACAAGAGACCCAGTACTTC.

In its sample, this clonotype was seen a few times. This sequence joins TRBV3-1 and TRBJ1-1; D is perhaps TRBD1 (5 bases). The CDR3 is 16 amino acids. The germline gives CDR1 LGHDT, CDR2 YNNKEL (reference sequence). Trimming pared 3 bases from V and 1 base from J, leaving 15 bases between. In DNA, the CDR3 is TGTGCCAGCAGCCACTTCTCAGGGTCCGGGAACACTGAAGCTTTCTTT. It yields the protein CASSHFSGSGNTEAFF.

This clonotype was observed a few times. V is TRBV14 and J is TRBJ2-7; D is unresolved. The CDR3 length is 17 residues. Per germline, CDR1 SGHDN and CDR2 FVKESK. Deletions cut 2 bases from V and 0 bases from J, with 17 bases between. The CDR3 sequence: CASSQKWTRKSSYEQYF. Here the CDR3 DNA reads TGTGCCAGCAGCCAAAAATGGACCAGAAAGAGCTCCTACGAGCAGTACTTC.

With regard to this clonotype: One end of the junction does not line up with germline, which may come from a read error. The chain couples TRBV3-1 to TRBJ1-1, with a weak D call TRBD1 (5 bases). The CDR3 spans 15 residues. CDR1 is LGHDT, CDR2 YNNKEL, per germline (reference sequence). In DNA form, the CDR3 reads TGTGCCTGCAGCCAGGGAGGACAACCAAACACTGAAGCTTTCTTT. Translated: CACSQGGQPNTEAFF.

This clonotype was observed a handful of times. The CDR3 bases are TGCAGTGCTAGAGATTGGGAGGGGAGGGGCTACACCTTC. Residues: CSARDWEGRGYTF. The chain carries TRBV20-1 and TRBJ1-2; TRBD1 is a possible D gene (5 bases). The CDR3 is 13 amino acids. The germline V gene encodes CDR1 DFQATT and CDR2 SNEGSKA (reference sequence). Deletions cut 0 bases from V and 8 bases from J, with 13 bases between.

This clonotype was recorded a few times. The rearrangement links TRBV18 to TRBJ2-3, with a possible D match to TRBD1 (6 bases). V was pared by 2 bases and J by 4 bases, with 7 bases between. The V gene's germline CDR1 is KGHSH and CDR2 LQKENI. CDR3 length: 13 residues. CDR3 region: CASSPGGADTQYF. Here the CDR3 DNA reads TGTGCCAGCTCACCAGGGGGCGCAGATACGCAGTATTTT.

This chain connects TRBV7-8 to TRBJ2-5; 10 nucleotides match TRBD1. The germline CDR1 and CDR2 sequences are SGHVS and FQNEAQ. The CDR3 extends over 15 amino acids. V lost 4 bases, J lost 5 bases, and 7 bases stayed unmatched. CDR3 amino acids: CASSSETGGRETQYF. CDR3 DNA: TGTGCCAGCAGCTCCGAGACAGGGGGCCGGGAGACCCAGTACTTC.

A single count supports this clonotype. This chain links TRBV7-9 with TRBJ2-5; perhaps TRBD2 as D (6 bases). This CDR3 contains 16 residues. Germline V CDR1 and CDR2: SEHNR, FQNEAQ (reference sequence). V lost 1 base and J lost 0, with 12 bases in between. CDR3 nucleotides: TGTGCCAGCAGCTTAGGACGGGGGTCGTACCAAGAGACCCAGTACTTC. It codes for CASSLGRGSYQETQYF.

This clonotype occurred a few times. J is TRBJ2-3 and V is TRBV4-3; D not certain. The germline V gene has CDR1 LGHNA and CDR2 YSLEER. The CDR3 runs to 11 residues. V lost 0 bases, J lost 15 bases, and 10 bases lay in between. CDR3 sequence (DNA): TGCGCCAGCAGCCAAGAACGGGCCCTCTATTTT. It yields the protein CASSQERALYF.

On this clonotype itself: Germline is not matched at one junction end, which may reflect a read error. The chain uses TRBV4-3 and TRBJ1-2, with D unclear. CDR1 and CDR2 (germline): LGHNA, YSLEER. The CDR3 has 14 residues. The CDR3 bases are TGCGCCGGCAGCCAAGATAGAGCGACCTATGGCTACACCTTC. Its translation: CAGSQDRATYGYTF.

This clonotype has only a few counts. Here the CDR3 reads CASTPTSGSPLHF. The CDR3 nucleotides are TGTGCCAGCACCCCCACGTCTGGTTCACCCCTCCACTTT. V gene TRBV7-9 combines with J gene TRBJ1-6; no firm D call. V lost 7 bases and J lost 9, with 13 bases in between. This CDR3 spans 13 amino acids. CDR1 and CDR2 (germline): SEHNR, FQNEAQ (reference sequence).

The rearrangement joins TRBV4-3 to TRBJ1-6; D call uncertain. The CDR3 is made up of 19 amino acids. Germline-derived CDR1 and CDR2 are LGHNA and YSLEER. V shed 0 bases and J shed 4 bases, with 19 bases lying between them. Here the CDR3 DNA reads TGCGCCAGCAGCCAAGACCTGAAAAATCTGGATTTATATAATTCACCCCTCCACTTT. Its protein product is CASSQDLKNLDLYNSPLHF.

This clonotype appeared a single time. A read error is possible here, since a much larger clone lies one base away. This sequence joins TRBV20-1 and TRBJ2-7, with 7 bases lining up with TRBD1. J lost 7 bases, V lost 5 bases, and 14 bases had no gene match. There are 14 residues in the CDR3. Looked up from germline, CDR1 is DFQATT and CDR2 is SNEGSKA (reference sequence). The CDR3 region is CSAGRDSSYNEQYF. The CDR3 DNA sequence: TGCAGTGCTGGCAGGGACAGCTCCTACAATGAGCAGTACTTC.